The T cell receptor beta chain under discussion was sequenced for a study of T-cell reconstitution after alpha-beta-depleted transplantation in children. The CDR3 has 17 amino acids. The J segment lost 8 bases and the V segment lost 5 bases, leaving 19 bases of the junction unmatched. Germline assignment: CDR1 DFQATT and CDR2 SNEGSKA (reference sequence). This clonotype was observed a handful of times. Preparation of the TCRbeta library used unique molecular identifiers. In TCRdb, the PCR reads were re-called with MiXCR into one record per CDR3 protein. The data hold a few hundred thousand distinct CDR3 sequences, with around 9.6% observed a single time.

The sequences come from PBMCs from the stem cell graft donor, collected from the stem cell graft. This sequence originates from a human donor who donated a stem cell graft to a child with SCID. The genes are TRBV20-1 and TRBJ2-1; TRBD2 aligns across 9 bases. DNA for the CDR3: TGCAGTGCTGGGCCTTTTTCACCGCGGGGGGGCCTAGATGAGCAGTTCTTC. It encodes CSAGPFSPRGGLDEQFF.